These 9 T cell receptor beta chains share one sample of origin, sequenced in a study of response to subunit inactivated influenza vaccine. TCRdb fed the RT-PCR reads into MiXCR, producing one record per CDR3 protein. The sample includes more than 450,000 distinct CDR3 sequences, roughly 8.2% seen only once; the top ten take approximately 12%. Sequenced material: PBMCs from blood, taken about 23 months after vaccination. These receptors all stem from a man aged 45 to 75 who received an inactivated influenza vaccine.

Ten or more counts support this clonotype. CDR3 region: CASRTLGAYEQYF. The CDR3 DNA is TGTGCCAGTCGGACACTAGGCGCTTACGAGCAGTACTTC. V and J are TRBV27 and TRBJ2-7; either TRBD1 or TRBD2 may supply D (5 bases each). The V gene lost 9 bases and the J gene lost 4 bases, with 16 bases spanning the gap. This CDR3 region has 13 residues. Germline V lookup: CDR1 MNHEY, CDR2 SMNVEV (reference sequence).

This clonotype appeared a few times. The chain recombines TRBV12-3 or TRBV12-4 with TRBJ1-6; no firm D call. CDR3 length equals 13 residues. Trimming removed 6 bases from V and 13 bases from J, with 16 bases in between. The CDR3 nucleotides read TGTGCCAGCAGACCCACTAGCGCGGGCCCCCTCCACTTT. This encodes CASRPTSAGPLHF.

This clonotype was counted a few times. This chain joins TRBV6-5 and TRBJ2-2; possible D gene TRBD2, 5 bases. V gave up 0 bases and J gave up 5 bases, with 7 bases separating them. Germline values: CDR1 MNHEY, CDR2 SVGAGI. The length of the CDR3 is 14 residues. This chain's CDR3 is CASSYSRGTGELFF. CDR3 nucleotide sequence: TGTGCCAGCAGTTACTCGAGAGGGACCGGGGAGCTGTTTTTT.

The rearrangement links TRBV7-6 to TRBJ2-5; D is unresolved. Germline assignment: CDR1 SGHVS and CDR2 FNYEAQ. With 5 bases removed from V and 6 bases from J, the gap between germline ends came to 13 bases. The CDR3 loop spans 13 amino acids. The CDR3 coding sequence is TGTGCCAGCAGCCCGGGTACGGAAAAGACCCAGTACTTC. Translated: CASSPGTEKTQYF. Full variable domain (remainder filled in from reference TRBV7-6 and TRBJ2-5): GAGVSQSPRYKVTKRGQDVALRCDPISGHVSLYWYRQALGQGPEFLTYFNYEAQQDKSGLPNDRFSAERPEGSISTLTIQRTEQRDSAMYRCASSPGTEKTQYFGPGTRLLVL.

The rearrangement uses TRBV15 and TRBJ2-3, with TRBD1 identical over 8 bases. V gave up 4 bases and J gave up 2 bases; unmatched junction bases: 5. This CDR3 spans 15 amino acids. Germline CDR1 reads LNHNV; CDR2 reads YYDKDF (reference sequence). The CDR3 protein is CATSMRQGPTDTQYF. CDR3 nucleotide sequence: TGTGCCACCAGCATGCGACAGGGGCCCACAGATACGCAGTATTTT.

This clonotype has ten or more counts. This chain uses TRBV5-1 with TRBJ2-1; 9 bases are a match to TRBD1. The ends lost 4 bases at V and 6 bases at J; junction bases unmatched: 8. CDR3 length: 15 residues. CDR1 SGHRS and CDR2 YFSETQ come from the germline V gene. DNA of the CDR3: TGCGCCAGCAGCCCGAGGACAGGGGACGGCAATGAGCAGTTCTTC. Amino acids: CASSPRTGDGNEQFF.

At least ten counts were recorded for this clonotype. Here the CDR3 DNA reads TGTGCCAGCTCACCACCCACTTCTTCTGGAAACACCATATATTTT. Translated: CASSPPTSSGNTIYF. The chain carries TRBV18 and TRBJ1-3; unclear D gene. CDR3 length: 15 amino acids. Germline V CDR1 and CDR2: KGHSH, LQKENI. Trimming shortened V by 0 bases and J by 1 base, and 7 bases separated the two germline ends.

This clonotype was found a few times. As DNA, the CDR3 is TGTGCCACAACCGGGTCTGGCAATCAGCCCCAGCATTTT. Its protein is CATTGSGNQPQHF. This chain joins TRBV7-8 and TRBJ1-5, with D unresolved. Germline V gene sequence: CDR1 SGHVS, CDR2 FQNEAQ. The ends were cut back, 10 bases at V and 2 bases at J, with 12 bases in the middle. The CDR3 has 13 residues.

This clonotype was seen only a few times. The CDR3 is CSVDRGSETQYF. The DNA for the CDR3 is TGCAGCGTTGATCGGGGGAGCGAGACCCAGTACTTC. The chain is built from TRBV29-1 and TRBJ2-5, with D possibly being TRBD2 (6 bases). V lost 3 bases and J 5 bases, leaving 10 bases between the germline ends. The CDR3 is made up of 12 amino acids. Germline V gene sequence: CDR1 SQVTM, CDR2 ANQGSEA.